The T cell receptor (beta chain) described here comes from a study of T cells expressing NK-cell markers. Study findings and constraints: Of CD8+ T cells, about 1.0-8% belonged to dominant NKG2C+ clonotypes in five to seven donors.

Following a re-call of the 5' RACE reads, TCRdb has one entry per CDR3 protein and lacks DNA. This sample's clone table lists approximately 550,000 distinct CDR3 sequences. With regard to this clonotype: The antigen remains unidentified.

The germline CDR1 and CDR2 sequences are SGHKS and YYEKEE (reference sequence). The CDR3 runs to 18 residues. This chain joins TRBV5-5 and TRBJ1-2; TCRdb's D call of TRBD1 is untestable without DNA. The sequence was obtained from a man aged 18 to 29 in good health. Sequenced material: blood T cells: a sorted CD56 or NKG2C T cell subset, CD4+ or CD8+ T cells, or bulk PBMC T cells (not recorded which). Here the CDR3 reads CASSLVWDRRYSNYGYTF.